This T cell receptor (beta chain) is from a study of T cells in tuberculosis (dated by TCRdb to 2017 to 2018). About the investigation overall: In the study, CD1B tetramers and high-throughput TCR immunosequencing were combined to characterize T cells specific for the mycobacterial lipid antigen glucose monomycolate (GMM). Results and caveats for the whole study, not just this receptor: T cells that bind the CD1B-GMM tetramer with low affinity may not have been captured by the stringent sort gate.

Because TCR-alpha and TCR-beta chains were sequenced unpaired, no information on chain pairing was available. TCR libraries were generated with the immunoSEQ multiplex PCR assay, using TCR-beta and/or TCR-alpha/delta assays for each sample. The amplified TCR libraries were sequenced on the Illumina high-throughput platform. Turning to the authors' computational methods: Clustering and dimensionality reduction relied on pairwise TCRdist distances among GMM-specific receptors from T cells that were either sorted ex vivo or expanded in vitro. Sequence motifs, defined by gene usage and CDR3 content, were tested for enrichment in tetramer-positive compared with tetramer-negative populations. This immuneACCESS table, as held by TCRdb, lists in-frame sequences with V and J called but not all clones. Of the missing ones, under half trace to an unresolved V gene in checked studies; the others have no known cause. The V and J calls and clone size were taken over from that table, and D and trimming were inferred from the DNA. Recorded for this sample are 85,000 to 100,000 clones; roughly 90% of them occurred a single time. Approximately 1.9% of the sample belongs to the ten largest clones.

The CDR3 contains 17 residues, cysteine and phenylalanine counted. Just CDR3 DNA is preserved here, 51 bases in frame from base 1. V ends up 1 base short and J 2 bases short, with an unmatched junction base count of 4. In the germline V gene, CDR1 corresponds to MNHNS and CDR2 to SASEGT. After being thawed and rested overnight, PBMC were stained with GMM-loaded CD1B tetramer, a Live/Dead dye and anti-CD3, and were then sorted on a FACS Aria II. C32 glucose monomycolate purified from Rhodococcus equi was loaded onto CD1B tetramers. Before cryopreservation, the PBMC later used for tetramer sorting had been depleted of CD14-expressing monocytes as part of a separate study. Roughly 100,000 tetramer-negative cells were sorted from each donor and analyzed alongside the tetramer-positive cells. GMM-loaded CD1B tetramers were used to sort antigen-specific T cells from a few healthy South African adults. Regarding this clone: No base-level quality is on record; no much larger clone is a single base apart.

The clonotype comes from an adult woman with latent tuberculosis. In this chain, TRBV6-1 is recombined with TRBJ1-5; a stretch of 11 junction bases matches TRBD1. The sequenced sample was CD1b-GMM tetramer-negative cells sorted from PBMCs. The cell subset or site label on this specimen signifies: T cells not binding CD1B-GMM tetramer, sorted from same donor. The base sequence is TGTGCCAGCAGTGAAGGGACAGGGGGCTTGGGCAATCAGCCCCAGCATTTT. Its coded protein is CASSEGTGGLGNQPQHF.